The clone carrying this T cell receptor beta chain has at least ten counts. Trimming stripped 5 bases from V and 2 bases from J, with 13 bases between. Germline assignment: CDR1 DFQATT and CDR2 SNEGSKA (reference sequence). This CDR3 has 13 amino acids. This sample was taken from a study of T cells after yellow fever vaccination. Using its own MiXCR run on the 5' RACE reads, TCRdb lists one record per CDR3 protein. There are a few hundred thousand distinct CDR3 sequences in the sample; 6% to 8% occur only once, and about 1% lies in the top ten. This specimen was CD4+ T cells sorted from PBMCs, taken on the day of the yellow fever booster vaccination. The chain couples TRBV20-1 to TRBJ2-7; D is ambiguous. This receptor was taken from a man aged 25 to 45 who received the YFV17D yellow fever vaccine. In nucleotides, the CDR3 is TGCAGTGCTCCTCGGGCGTTGACCTACGAGCAGTACTTC. As protein: CSAPRALTYEQYF.